The sequence of this TCR beta chain was determined in a study of blood T cell repertoires in COVID-19. Cohorts were based on clinical histories the participants reported. Method: immunoSEQ multiplex PCR; TCRdb's copy keeps in-frame clones and lacks some. The sample lists 160,000 or so clones, approximately 81% occurring once. The clonotype comes from a man in his sixties who had recovered from COVID-19. The sample comprised PBMCs or T cells enriched from blood (not recorded which).

CDR3 nucleotide sequence: TGCGCCGCGGGAGATCGCACAGATACGCAGTATTTT. Protein product: CAAGDRTDTQYF. The chain has TRBV10-1 and TRBJ2-3; 7 positions agree with TRBD2. The CDR3 extends over 12 amino acids. V was clipped by 11 bases and J by 1 base; unmatched bases: 3. Germline V gene lookup returns CDR1 WNHNN and CDR2 SYGVQD (reference sequence).